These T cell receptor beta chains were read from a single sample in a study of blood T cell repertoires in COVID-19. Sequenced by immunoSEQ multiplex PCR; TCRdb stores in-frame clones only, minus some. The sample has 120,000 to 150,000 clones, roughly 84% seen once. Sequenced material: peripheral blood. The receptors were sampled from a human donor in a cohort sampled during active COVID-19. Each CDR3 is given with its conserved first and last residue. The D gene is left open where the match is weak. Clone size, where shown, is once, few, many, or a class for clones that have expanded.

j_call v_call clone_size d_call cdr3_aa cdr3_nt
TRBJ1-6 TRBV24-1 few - CATTVSSPLHF TGTGCCACCACAGTTTCTTCACCCCTCCACTTT
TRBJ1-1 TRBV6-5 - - CASSLLRWTEAFF TGTGCCAGCAGCCTCCTGAGATGGACTGAAGCTTTCTTT
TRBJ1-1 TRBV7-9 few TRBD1 CASSAGTGGREAFF TGTGCCAGCAGCGCCGGGACAGGGGGTCGGGAAGCTTTCTTT
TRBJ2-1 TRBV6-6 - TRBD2 CASSYGSGSFDEQFF TGTGCCAGCAGTTACGGTAGCGGGAGTTTCGATGAGCAGTTCTTC
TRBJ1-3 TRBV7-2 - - CASSLDRDSGGNTIYF TGTGCCAGCAGCTTAGACAGGGATTCGGGTGGAAACACCATATATTTT
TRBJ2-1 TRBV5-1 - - CASSLQADNEQFF TGCGCCAGCAGCTTGCAAGCGGACAATGAGCAGTTCTTC
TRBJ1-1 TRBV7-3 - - CASSLETNTEAFF TGTGCCAGCAGCCTAGAGACTAACACTGAAGCTTTCTTT
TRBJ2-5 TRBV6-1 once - CASSEGRATETQYF TGTGCCAGCAGTGAAGGGAGGGCCACTGAGACCCAGTACTTC
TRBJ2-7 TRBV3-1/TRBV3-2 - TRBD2 CASSQSSGGLNEQYF TGTGCCAGCAGCCAATCGAGCGGGGGGCTCAACGAGCAGTACTTC
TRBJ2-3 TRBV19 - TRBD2 CASSTTSGSTDTQYF TGTGCCAGTAGCACAACTAGCGGGAGTACAGATACGCAGTATTTT
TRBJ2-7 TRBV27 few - CASKTGGSYEQYF TGTGCCAGCAAGACCGGCGGGTCCTACGAGCAGTACTTC
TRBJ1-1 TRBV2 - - CASRTGGRAEAFF TGTGCCAGCAGGACCGGGGGGAGGGCTGAAGCTTTCTTT
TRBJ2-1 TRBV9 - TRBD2 CASSVAKREGDNEQFF TGTGCCAGCAGCGTAGCCAAGCGGGAGGGGGACAATGAGCAGTTCTTC
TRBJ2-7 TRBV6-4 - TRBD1 CASSVFAGGGYEQYF TGTGCCAGCAGTGTGTTCGCAGGGGGCGGGTACGAGCAGTACTTC
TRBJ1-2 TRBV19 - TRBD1 CASSIESRGTYYGYTF TGTGCCAGTAGTATAGAGAGCAGGGGGACCTACTATGGCTACACCTTC
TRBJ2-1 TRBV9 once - CASSVGTVYNEQFF TGTGCCAGCAGCGTAGGCACAGTCTACAATGAGCAGTTCTTC
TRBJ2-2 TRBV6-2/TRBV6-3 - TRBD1 CASSYPSGQGSGELFF TGTGCCAGCAGTTACCCGTCGGGACAGGGATCCGGGGAGCTGTTTTTT
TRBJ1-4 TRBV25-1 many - CASSMANEKLFF TGTGCCAGCAGCATGGCCAATGAAAAACTGTTTTTT
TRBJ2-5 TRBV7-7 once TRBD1 CASGLTGGIETQYF TGTGCTAGCGGATTAACAGGGGGCATAGAGACCCAGTACTTC
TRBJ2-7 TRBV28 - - CASSSGTLYEQYF TGTGCCAGCAGTTCAGGGACACTCTACGAGCAGTACTTC
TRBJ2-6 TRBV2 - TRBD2 CASRGTSGSGANVLTF TGTGCCAGCAGGGGAACTAGCGGCTCTGGGGCCAACGTCCTGACTTTC
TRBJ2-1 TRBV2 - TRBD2 CASSVEGGGINEQFF TGTGCCAGCAGTGTCGAGGGCGGGGGGATCAATGAGCAGTTCTTC
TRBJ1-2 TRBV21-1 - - CASSKDSRNYGYTF TGTGCCAGCAGCAAAGATAGCAGAAACTATGGCTACACCTTC
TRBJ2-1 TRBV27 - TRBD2 CARIGTSGVMESYNEQFF TGTGCCAGGATAGGGACTAGCGGGGTCATGGAATCCTACAATGAGCAGTTCTTC
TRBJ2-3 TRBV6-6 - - CASSTGTSTDTQYF TGTGCCAGCAGTACCGGGACTAGCACAGATACGCAGTATTTT
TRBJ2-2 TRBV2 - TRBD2 CASAGLAGVTGELFF TGTGCCAGCGCTGGACTAGCGGGAGTAACCGGGGAGCTGTTTTTT
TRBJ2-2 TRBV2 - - CASSERGTTNTGELFF TGTGCCAGCAGTGAAAGGGGGACCACAAACACCGGGGAGCTGTTTTTT
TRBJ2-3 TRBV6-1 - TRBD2 CASSEGLAAGDTQYF TGTGCCAGCAGTGAAGGACTAGCGGCGGGGGATACGCAGTATTTT
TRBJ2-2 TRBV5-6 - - CASSPSGVWEGAGELFF TGTGCCAGCAGCCCCTCGGGGGTTTGGGAAGGGGCCGGGGAGCTGTTTTTT
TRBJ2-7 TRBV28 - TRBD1 CASSSGTGGPFYEQYF TGTGCCAGCAGTTCCGGGACAGGGGGTCCTTTCTACGAGCAGTACTTC
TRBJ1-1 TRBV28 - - CASSDSGTIITRAEAFF TGTGCCAGCAGTGATTCAGGAACCATTATTACTAGGGCTGAAGCTTTCTTT
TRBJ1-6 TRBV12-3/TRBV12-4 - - CASWRRDSSPLHF TGTGCCAGTTGGAGACGTGATAGTTCACCCCTCCACTTT
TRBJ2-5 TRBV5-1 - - CASSNRVQETQYF TGCGCCAGCAGCAACAGGGTTCAAGAGACCCAGTACTTC
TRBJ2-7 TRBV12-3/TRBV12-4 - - CASRDNSYEQYF TGTGCCAGCAGGGACAACTCCTACGAGCAGTACTTC
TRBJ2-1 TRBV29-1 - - CSVGDTEFF TGCAGCGTTGGGGACACGGAGTTCTTC
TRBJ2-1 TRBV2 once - CASSARNEQFF TGTGCCAGCAGTGCGCGCAATGAGCAGTTCTTC
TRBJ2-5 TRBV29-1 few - CSATGGPSRETQYF TGCAGCGCTACCGGGGGGCCCTCCCGGGAGACCCAGTACTTC
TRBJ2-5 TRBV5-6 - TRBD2 CASSLRGGGETQYF TGTGCCAGCAGCTTGCGTGGCGGGGGAGAGACCCAGTACTTC
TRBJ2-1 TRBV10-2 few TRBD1 CASNDRGSYNEQFF TGCGCCAGCAATGACAGGGGCTCCTACAATGAGCAGTTCTTC
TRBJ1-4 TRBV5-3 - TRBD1 CARSFTLPRQGPNEKLFF TGTGCCAGAAGCTTCACCCTCCCTCGACAGGGCCCTAATGAAAAACTGTTTTTT
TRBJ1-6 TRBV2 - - CASILGRGTSPLHF TGTGCCAGCATTTTAGGTAGGGGAACTTCACCCCTCCACTTT
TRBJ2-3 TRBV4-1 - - CASSQVGSLAQYF TGCGCCAGCAGCCAAGTCGGTAGCTTGGCGCAGTATTTT
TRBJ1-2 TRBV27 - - CASSFVAGGNGYTF TGTGCCAGCAGTTTTGTCGCAGGCGGGAATGGCTACACCTTC
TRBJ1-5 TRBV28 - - CASSLPTDNQPQHF TGTGCCAGCAGTTTACCTACAGACAATCAGCCCCAGCATTTT
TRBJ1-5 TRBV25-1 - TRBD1 CASSFQGDQPQHF TGTGCCAGCAGTTTTCAGGGGGACCAGCCCCAGCATTTT
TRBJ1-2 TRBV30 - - CAWCWEGSSYGYTF TGTGCCTGGTGCTGGGAGGGGAGTAGCTATGGCTACACCTTC
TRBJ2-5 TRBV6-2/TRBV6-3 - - CASSPIQETQYF TGTGCCAGCAGCCCCATTCAAGAGACCCAGTACTTC
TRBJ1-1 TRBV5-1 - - CASSLSQSNTEAFF TGCGCCAGCAGCTTGTCTCAGTCGAACACTGAAGCTTTCTTT
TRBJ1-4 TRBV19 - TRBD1 CASSPGTAKLFF TGTGCCAGTAGTCCCGGGACAGCAAAACTGTTTTTT
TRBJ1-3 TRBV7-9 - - CASSLDGVLSGNTIYF TGTGCCAGCAGCTTAGATGGAGTCCTCTCTGGAAACACCATATATTTT
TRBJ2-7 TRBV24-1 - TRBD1 CATSDSGTGNYEQYF TGTGCCACCAGTGACTCCGGGACAGGGAACTACGAGCAGTACTTC
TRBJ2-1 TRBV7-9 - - CASSPGTNNEQFF TGTGCCAGCAGCCCCGGGACAAACAATGAGCAGTTCTTC
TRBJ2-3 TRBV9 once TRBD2 CASSVAGGQGDTQYF TGTGCCAGCAGCGTAGCGGGGGGGCAGGGAGATACGCAGTATTTT
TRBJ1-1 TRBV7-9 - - CASSPTDSLSGAFF TGTGCCAGCAGCCCGACGGACTCCCTCAGTGGGGCTTTCTTT
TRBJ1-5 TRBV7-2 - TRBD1 CASSDDRGNQPQHF TGTGCCAGCAGCGACGACAGGGGGAATCAGCCCCAGCATTTT